This entry lists 16 T cell receptor beta chains sequenced from one sample in a study of tissue T cells after allogeneic stem cell transplantation. Time point noted: mouse harvest day 14 after allogeneic transplant. The graft held 10^6 splenic CD5+ T cells and 10^7 T-cell-depleted bone marrow cells. Libraries were prepared by immunoSEQ multiplex PCR; TCRdb keeps only in-frame clonotypes and omits some of them. The data hold 4,000 or so clones, with 45% to 50% observed a single time. What was sequenced was gut tissue. Receptors were obtained from a female BALB/c mouse given C57BL/6 T cells with graft-versus-host disease after an allogeneic hematopoietic cell transplant.

About this clone itself: The germline and genes are mouse ones. The read falls 1 residue short of the CDR3 end, and the missing part is taken from the germline J gene. The chain employs TRBV23 and TRBJ2-1; whether TRBD2, the table's D call, matches the DNA was not checked. In germline, CDR1 is KGHTA, CDR2 FQNQQP. This CDR3 region has 14 residues. The DNA read from the CDR3 is TGCTCCAGCAGTCGGACTGGGGGGCATGCTGAGCAGTTC. It encodes CSSSRTGGHAEQF. In full, the CDR3 reads CSSSRTGGHAEQFF.

In the case of this clone: Gene and germline names: mouse. The sequenced fragment ends 1 residue before the CDR3 boundary, so the rest is inferred from the germline J gene. This chain uses TRBV13-3 with TRBJ2-7; either TRBD1 or TRBD2 may supply D (5 bases each). Trimming took off 7 bases at V and 3 bases at J, with 14 bases between the two ends. The CDR3 is made up of 13 amino acids. The germline gives CDR1 NNHDY, CDR2 SYVADS. CDR3 in amino acids: CASGRGRDYEQYF. Incomplete CDR3 DNA: TGTGCCAGCGGTAGGGGACGGGACTATGAACAGTAC.

Turning to this clone: Gene names and germline match the mouse. The sequenced fragment ends 1 residue before the CDR3 boundary, so the rest is inferred from the germline J gene. The rearrangement uses TRBV14 and TRBJ2-7, with TRBD1 identical over 7 bases. Per the germline V gene, CDR1 is SGHDT and CDR2 is FRDEAV. The CDR3 runs 13 residues. The ends lost 3 bases at V and 2 bases at J; junction bases unmatched: 2. The CDR3 sequence is CASSSGTAYEQYF. CDR3 DNA (partial): TGTGCCAGCAGTTCCGGGACAGCCTATGAACAGTAC.

Concerning this clone itself: The listed genes are named as in mouse. The read ends 1 residue early relative to the CDR3; the germline J gene fills the gap. The chain carries TRBV15 and TRBJ2-7; D is unresolved. The V end was cut by 2 bases, the J end by 4 bases, with 6 bases between. The CDR3 is 12 amino acids. Germline values: CDR1 SGHND, CDR2 FRSKSL. The chain's CDR3 is CASSLMGYEQYF. The part of the CDR3 DNA that was read is TGTGCCAGCAGTTTAATGGGATATGAACAGTAC.

Remarks on this clone: Here the gene names and germline are mouse. The CDR3 end lies 1 residue beyond the end of the read and is filled in from the germline J gene. The J gene is TRBJ2-4, the V gene TRBV31; D uncertain. There are 13 residues in the CDR3. The V end lost 0 bases, the J end lost 2 bases, and 6 bases lay between the germline ends. Germline CDR1 reads GKSSPN; CDR2 reads SITVG. Incomplete CDR3 DNA: TGTGCCTGGAGTCTAAACTTTCAAAACACCTTGTAC. Its protein product is CAWSLNFQNTLY. The CDR3 in its entirety is CAWSLNFQNTLYF.

Turning to this clone: The gene names here belong to mouse. The read stops 1 residue short of the end of the CDR3; the missing end is completed from the germline J gene. This chain connects TRBV20 to TRBJ2-2; 7 nucleotides agree with TRBD1. This CDR3 has 13 amino acids. The germline gives CDR1 GFQATS, CDR2 STVNSAI. With 6 bases clipped from V and 4 bases from J, the junction kept 5 bases outside the gene matches. This chain's CDR3 is CGADREGTGQLYF. The CDR3 DNA, read in part, is TGTGGTGCAGACAGGGAGGGCACCGGGCAGCTCTAC.

About this clone: Gene labels here are mouse ones. The CDR3 end is not reached by the read, which stops 1 residue before it; the germline J gene fills it in. The chain joins TRBV3 to TRBJ1-3; maybe TRBD1 (5 bases). This CDR3 has 14 amino acids. V lost 5 bases and J 0 bases, leaving 8 bases between the germline ends. Germline V lookup: CDR1 SNHLY, CDR2 FYNGKV (reference sequence). CDR3 bases read: TGTGCCAGCAGCCTCGACAGTTCTGGAAATACGCTCTAT. It yields the protein CASSLDSSGNTLY. The entire CDR3 protein reads CASSLDSSGNTLYF.

This clone was counted between two and nine times. Gene names follow the mouse nomenclature. Read sequence stops 1 residue before the CDR3 end, and the germline J gene provides the missing end. This chain connects TRBV3 to TRBJ1-5; D is uncertain. Per the germline V gene, CDR1 is SNHLY and CDR2 is FYNGKV (reference sequence). CDR3 size: 13 residues. The ends were cut back, 4 bases at V and 3 bases at J, with 7 bases in the middle. CDR3 residues: CASSSTVNQAPLF. The CDR3 bases that were read are TGTGCCAGCAGCTCAACAGTCAACCAGGCTCCGCTT.

This clone has more than one count but fewer than ten. Germline and genes here are mouse. The sequence runs out 1 residue before the end of the CDR3; the remainder is reconstructed from the germline J gene. The rearrangement uses TRBV26 and TRBJ2-1; D not resolved. The CDR3 contains 14 residues. The V gene's germline CDR1 is KGHPV and CDR2 FQNQEV (reference sequence). V was clipped by 2 bases and J by 0 bases, with 5 bases between them. This chain's CDR3 is CASSLESNYAEQFF. CDR3 DNA, as far as it was read: TGTGCCAGCAGTCTGGAGTCTAACTATGCTGAGCAGTTC.

In regard to this clone: Gene labels here are mouse ones. The read ends 1 residue early relative to the CDR3; the germline J gene fills the gap. The chain is built from TRBV12-2 and TRBJ2-5; the D call may be TRBD1 or TRBD2 (5 bases each). The CDR3 contains 14 residues. Germline V gene sequence: CDR1 SGHLS, CDR2 HYDKME. The ends were cut back, 0 bases at V and 2 bases at J, with 8 bases in the middle. CDR3 region: CASSLDGGQDTQYF. The CDR3 DNA, read in part, is TGTGCCAGCTCTCTCGACGGGGGCCAAGACACCCAGTAC.

For this clone: The gene names given are mouse names. The read halts 1 residue ahead of the CDR3 end, with the missing end drawn from the germline J gene. The chain joins TRBV26 to TRBJ2-1; a weak D match, TRBD1 (5 bases). Germline V gene data show CDR1 as KGHPV and CDR2 as FQNQEV (reference sequence). V lost 5 bases and J 4 bases, leaving 6 bases between the germline ends. CDR3 length: 12 residues. The CDR3 region is CASSSGYAEQFF. The sequenced CDR3 bases are TGTGCCAGCAGTTCAGGGTATGCTGAGCAGTTC.

As concerns this clone: Genes and germline come from the mouse. The read ends 1 residue shy of where the CDR3 ends; the end is completed using the germline J gene. The chain employs TRBV13-2 and TRBJ2-1; D remains unclear. There are 11 residues in the CDR3. V shed 1 base and J shed 5 bases, with 1 base lying between them. Germline CDR1 is NNHNN and CDR2 is SYGAGS (reference sequence). The DNA read from the CDR3 is TGTGCCAGCGGTGATAATGCTGAGCAGTTC. It translates to CASGDNAEQF. In full, the CDR3 is CASGDNAEQFF.

A note on this clone: All gene names here are mouse names. The read ends 1 residue shy of where the CDR3 ends; the end is completed using the germline J gene. V gene TRBV26 combines with J gene TRBJ2-5, with 10 bases aligning to TRBD2. This CDR3 is 14 amino acids long. J lost 7 bases, V lost 5 bases, and 6 bases had no gene match. CDR1 is KGHPV, CDR2 FQNQEV, per germline (reference sequence). CDR3 DNA, as far as it was read: TGTGCCAGCAGTTCGGGACTGGGGAGGAACACCCAGTAC. Amino acids: CASSSGLGRNTQY. The full CDR3 reads CASSSGLGRNTQYF.

Note on this clone: The gene names given are mouse names. With the read ending 1 residue before the CDR3 end, the germline J gene is used to fill in that end. The chain employs TRBV26 and TRBJ1-2, with 10 bases identical to TRBD1. This CDR3 contains 15 residues. V trimming: 2 bases; J trimming: 1 base; junction bases outside the gene matches: 1. Germline loops: CDR1 KGHPV, CDR2 FQNQEV (reference sequence). The CDR3 loop is CASSLGQGGNSDYTF. The sequenced part of the CDR3 DNA is TGTGCCAGCAGTCTGGGACAGGGGGGAAACTCCGACTACACC.

This clone ranks as medium-sized. The listed genes are named as in mouse. The missing CDR3 end, 1 residue past where the read stops, is filled in from the germline J gene. The chain couples TRBV17 to TRBJ2-1; D is perhaps TRBD1 or TRBD2 (5 bases each). Germline V gives CDR1 MNHDT, CDR2 YYDKIL. V was clipped by 3 bases and J by 1 base, with 7 bases between them. This CDR3 has 14 amino acids. The chain's CDR3 is CASSSGDNYAEQFF. CDR3 DNA (partial): TGTGCTAGCAGTAGTGGGGACAACTATGCTGAGCAGTTC.

In this sample, this clone turned up a few times. Genes and germline are mouse. Read sequence stops 1 residue before the CDR3 end, and the germline J gene provides the missing end. The gene calls are TRBV16 and TRBJ2-7; D not certain. The V end was cut by 1 base, the J end by 0 bases, with 4 bases between. The CDR3 length is 13 residues. The germline CDR1 and CDR2 sequences are SGHSA and FRNQAP. The CDR3 loop reads CASSLVSSYEQYF. The sequenced CDR3 bases are TGTGCAAGCAGCTTAGTCAGCTCCTATGAACAGTAC.